A selection of T cell receptor beta chains follows, all from one sample in a study of blood T cell repertoires in COVID-19. Measured with immunoSEQ multiplex PCR; TCRdb has only the in-frame clones, and not every one. The sample lists approximately 40,000 clones, less than 95% occurring once. Sequenced sample: peripheral blood. The receptor set was obtained from a human donor in a cohort sampled during active COVID-19. Each CDR3 is given with its conserved first and last residue. D genes are given only for firm matches. Some rows have no size entry. The others give once, few or many, or a class for an expanded clone.

size: few
D: .
J: TRBJ1-5
V: TRBV18
DNA: TGTGCCAGCTCACCGGGCCCAAAACAGCCCCAGCATTTT
CDR3: CASSPGPKQPQHF

size: .
D: TRBD1
J: TRBJ2-1
V: TRBV6-6
DNA: TGTGCCAGCAACGACCGGGACAGGGGGCCGAATGAGCAGTTCTTC
CDR3: CASNDRDRGPNEQFF

size: .
D: .
J: TRBJ2-2
V: TRBV28
DNA: TGTGCCAGCAGTTTAGACGGGAGGAACACCGGGGAGCTGTTTTTT
CDR3: CASSLDGRNTGELFF

size: .
D: .
J: TRBJ2-5
V: TRBV2
DNA: TGTGCCAGCGGGAGGACAGGCCGAGGGGAGACCCAGTACTTC
CDR3: CASGRTGRGETQYF

size: .
D: TRBD1
J: TRBJ1-5
V: TRBV19
DNA: TGTGCCAGCAAAACGGGACAGCCGTATAGCAATCAGCCCCAGCATTTT
CDR3: CASKTGQPYSNQPQHF

size: .
D: TRBD1
J: TRBJ1-2
V: TRBV19
DNA: TGTGCCAGTAGCTCCCCGGGACAGGGAGACTATGGCTACACCTTC
CDR3: CASSSPGQGDYGYTF

size: .
D: TRBD1
J: TRBJ2-5
V: TRBV11-2
DNA: TGTGCCAGCAGCTTCGGACAGGGGGAAGGGGCCCAGTACTTC
CDR3: CASSFGQGEGAQYF

size: .
D: .
J: TRBJ2-7
V: TRBV9
DNA: TGTGCCAGCAGCGTAACACTAGGTCCCTACGAGCAGTACTTC
CDR3: CASSVTLGPYEQYF

size: .
D: .
J: TRBJ2-3
V: TRBV9
DNA: TGTGCCAGCAGCCACAGTGCTAGCACAGATACGCAGTATTTT
CDR3: CASSHSASTDTQYF

size: few
D: TRBD1
J: TRBJ1-5
V: TRBV19
DNA: TGTGCCAGTAGTACGGGACAGAGTTATCAGCCCCAGCATTTT
CDR3: CASSTGQSYQPQHF

size: .
D: .
J: TRBJ1-5
V: TRBV19
DNA: TGTGCCAGTAGTGTTGCTAGGCTTAATCAGCCCCAGCATTTT
CDR3: CASSVARLNQPQHF

size: once
D: TRBD2
J: TRBJ2-2
V: TRBV6-1
DNA: TGTGCCAGCAGTGAAGGGGGAGCGGGGACCGGGGAGCTGTTTTTT
CDR3: CASSEGGAGTGELFF

size: .
D: TRBD2
J: TRBJ2-3
V: TRBV3-1/TRBV3-2
DNA: TGTGCCAGCAGTCCTACTAGCGGCACAGATACGCAGTATTTT
CDR3: CASSPTSGTDTQYF

size: .
D: TRBD1
J: TRBJ1-5
V: TRBV7-2
DNA: TGTGCCAGCAGCACCAGGACAGGGTGGAACAATCAGCCCCAGCATTTT
CDR3: CASSTRTGWNNQPQHF

size: .
D: TRBD1
J: TRBJ2-2
V: TRBV9
DNA: TGTGCCAGCAGCGTAGTATGGACAGGGAGTTCCGGGGAGCTGTTTTTT
CDR3: CASSVVWTGSSGELFF

size: once
D: TRBD1
J: TRBJ2-7
V: TRBV5-5
DNA: TGTGCCAGCAGCTTGGGAGGGGGCAATATTCGGTACGAGCAGTACTTC
CDR3: CASSLGGGNIRYEQYF

size: .
D: TRBD1
J: TRBJ2-2
V: TRBV5-8
DNA: TGTGCCAGCAGCCTGGACAGGGGGCAAGGGGAGCTGTTTTTT
CDR3: CASSLDRGQGELFF

size: few
D: TRBD1
J: TRBJ1-5
V: TRBV2
DNA: TGTGCCAGCACGGGACAGCGCCTACGGGGCAATCAGCCCCAGCATTTT
CDR3: CASTGQRLRGNQPQHF

size: .
D: .
J: TRBJ2-5
V: TRBV5-5
DNA: TGTGCCAGCAGCCTGGGACCTCTGGGCGGGGAGACCCAGTACTTC
CDR3: CASSLGPLGGETQYF

size: .
D: .
J: TRBJ2-7
V: TRBV2
DNA: TGTGCCACCAAGGGGTTTAGCTCCTACGAGCAGTACTTC
CDR3: CATKGFSSYEQYF

size: .
D: TRBD2
J: TRBJ2-7
V: TRBV7-9
DNA: TGTGCCAGCTCCACAGCCACTAGCGGACCCCCTTACGAGCAGTACTTC
CDR3: CASSTATSGPPYEQYF

size: .
D: TRBD2
J: TRBJ2-5
V: TRBV6-5
DNA: TGTGCCAGCAGGGAGCGGGAGGGCCGGGGGGAGACCCAGTACTTC
CDR3: CASREREGRGETQYF

size: .
D: TRBD1
J: TRBJ1-5
V: TRBV19
DNA: TGTGCCAGTAGCCGAACAGGGGGCTATCAGCCCCAGCATTTT
CDR3: CASSRTGGYQPQHF

size: .
D: .
J: TRBJ2-5
V: TRBV4-2
DNA: TGTGCCAGCAGCCAAGATGGGCTGGATCAAGAGACCCAGTACTTC
CDR3: CASSQDGLDQETQYF

size: .
D: .
J: TRBJ2-5
V: TRBV30
DNA: TGTGCCCGTGGCAGGGGGCGCGGGAGAGAGACCCAGTACTTC
CDR3: CARGRGRGRETQYF

size: .
D: .
J: TRBJ2-5
V: TRBV5-1
DNA: TGCGCCAGCAGCTTGGGCTTTGGGAAGGGGCCGGAGACCCAGTACTTC
CDR3: CASSLGFGKGPETQYF

size: .
D: TRBD2
J: TRBJ2-1
V: TRBV7-2
DNA: TGTGCCAGCAGCTTAGGGAGACTAGCGTCGAATGAGCAGTTCTTC
CDR3: CASSLGRLASNEQFF

size: .
D: TRBD1
J: TRBJ1-2
V: TRBV7-9
DNA: TGTGCCAGCAGCTCGCCCTCGACAGGGACCTATGGCTACACCTTC
CDR3: CASSSPSTGTYGYTF

size: .
D: .
J: TRBJ2-3
V: TRBV5-1
DNA: TGCGCCAGCAGCTACGGACAGACCACAGATACGCAGTATTTT
CDR3: CASSYGQTTDTQYF

size: .
D: .
J: TRBJ1-2
V: TRBV13
DNA: TGTGCCAGCAGCTTAGGTCAGGGAAACTATGGCTACACCTTC
CDR3: CASSLGQGNYGYTF

size: .
D: TRBD1
J: TRBJ1-3
V: TRBV6-6
DNA: TGTGCCAGCAGTTTTGGGACAGCCTCTGGAAACACCATATATTTT
CDR3: CASSFGTASGNTIYF

size: .
D: TRBD1
J: TRBJ2-1
V: TRBV19
DNA: TGTGCCAGTATTAGGACAGGTCTTTTCCTCAATGAGCAGTTCTTC
CDR3: CASIRTGLFLNEQFF

size: once
D: TRBD1
J: TRBJ2-7
V: TRBV6-5
DNA: TGTGCCAGCAGAGGAACGGGGACAGGCCACTACGAGCAGTACTTC
CDR3: CASRGTGTGHYEQYF

size: .
D: .
J: TRBJ1-5
V: TRBV2
DNA: TGTGCCAGCAAAACGACAGGAGGCAATCAGCCCCAGCATTTT
CDR3: CASKTTGGNQPQHF

size: .
D: .
J: TRBJ1-2
V: TRBV14
DNA: TGTGCCAGCAGCCAAGTTAGCGGATGGGGCTATGGCTACACCTTC
CDR3: CASSQVSGWGYGYTF

size: .
D: TRBD1
J: TRBJ2-7
V: TRBV29-1
DNA: TGCAGCGTTGACGGCCAGGGGGTGGGGGAGCAGTACTTC
CDR3: CSVDGQGVGEQYF

size: .
D: .
J: TRBJ2-3
V: TRBV29-1
DNA: TGCAGCGTACTCCCGGGACATCCCGGCTCGAGCACAGATACGCAGTATTTT
CDR3: CSVLPGHPGSSTDTQYF